The TCR beta chain described here comes from a study of T cells after yellow fever vaccination. From germline, CDR1 is KGHSH and CDR2 LQKENI. Trimming left V 6 bases short and J 6 bases short, with 16 bases between. The CDR3 has 14 amino acids. This clonotype was observed a handful of times. What it recognizes is unknown. 5'RACE template switching generated TCR cDNA, adding a universal primer site and UMIs. Using its own MiXCR run on the 5' RACE reads, TCRdb lists one record per CDR3 protein. The repertoire has about 260,000 distinct CDR3 sequences, under 15% of them found once; the top ten carry roughly 0.5%. Study-level points and caveats: High-abundance clonotypes from the bulk population could contaminate FACS-sorted repertoires. Most clones from primary vaccination were detected again post-booster (96% CD4, roughly 91% CD8). On re-exposure, the response was weaker but peaked faster, at day 5 versus 15.

The clonotype was recovered from a man aged 25 to 40 who received the YFV17D yellow fever vaccine. V is TRBV18 and J is TRBJ2-3; maybe TRBD2 (5 bases). The sequencing here drew on CD4+ T cells sorted from PBMCs, taken 45 days after the yellow fever booster vaccination. CDR3: CASSRERVGDTQYF. The CDR3 coding sequence is TGTGCCAGCTCCCGTGAGAGGGTCGGGGATACGCAGTATTTT.